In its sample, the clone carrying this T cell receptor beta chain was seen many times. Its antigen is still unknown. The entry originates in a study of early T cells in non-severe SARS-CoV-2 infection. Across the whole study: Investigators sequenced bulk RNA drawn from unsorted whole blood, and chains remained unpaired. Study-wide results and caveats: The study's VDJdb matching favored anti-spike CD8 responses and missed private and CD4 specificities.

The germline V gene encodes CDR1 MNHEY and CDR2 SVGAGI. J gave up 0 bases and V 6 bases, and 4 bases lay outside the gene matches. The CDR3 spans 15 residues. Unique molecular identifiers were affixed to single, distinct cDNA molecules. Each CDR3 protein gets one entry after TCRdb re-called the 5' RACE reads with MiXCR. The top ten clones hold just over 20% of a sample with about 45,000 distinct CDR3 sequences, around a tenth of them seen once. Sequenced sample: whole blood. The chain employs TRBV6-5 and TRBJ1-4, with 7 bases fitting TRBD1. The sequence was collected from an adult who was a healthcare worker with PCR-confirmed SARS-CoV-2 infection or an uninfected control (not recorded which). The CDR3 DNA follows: TGTGCCAGCAGCCCCGGGACAGCAACTAATGAAAAACTGTTTTTT. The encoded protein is CASSPGTATNEKLFF.